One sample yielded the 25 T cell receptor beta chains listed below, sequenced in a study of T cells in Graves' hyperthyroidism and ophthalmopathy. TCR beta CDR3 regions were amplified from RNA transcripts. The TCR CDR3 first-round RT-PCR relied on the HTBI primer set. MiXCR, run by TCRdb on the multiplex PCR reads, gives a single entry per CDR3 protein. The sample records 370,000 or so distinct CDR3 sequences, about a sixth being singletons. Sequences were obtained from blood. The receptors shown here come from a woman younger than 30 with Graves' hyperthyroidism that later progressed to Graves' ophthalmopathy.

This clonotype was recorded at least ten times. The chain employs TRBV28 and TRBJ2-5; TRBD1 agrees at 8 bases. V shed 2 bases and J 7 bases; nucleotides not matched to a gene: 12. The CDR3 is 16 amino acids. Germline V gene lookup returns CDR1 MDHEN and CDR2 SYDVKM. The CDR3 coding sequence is TGTGCCAGCAGTTTACCCACAGGGGGAAAACCCAGGACCCAGTACTTC. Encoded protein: CASSLPTGGKPRTQYF.

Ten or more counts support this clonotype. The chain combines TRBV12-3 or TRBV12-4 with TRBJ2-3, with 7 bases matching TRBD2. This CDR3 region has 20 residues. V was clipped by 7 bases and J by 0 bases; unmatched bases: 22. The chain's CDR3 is CASNTPGGPTVASSTDTQYF. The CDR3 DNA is TGTGCCAGCAACACCCCGGGAGGTCCAACCGTAGCCTCTAGCACAGATACGCAGTATTTT.

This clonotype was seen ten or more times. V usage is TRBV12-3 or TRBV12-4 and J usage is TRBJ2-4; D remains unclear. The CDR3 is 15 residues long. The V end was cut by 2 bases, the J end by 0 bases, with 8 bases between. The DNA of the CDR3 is TGTGCCAGCAGTTTACTAGAACTAGCCAAAAACATTCAGTACTTC. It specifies CASSLLELAKNIQYF.

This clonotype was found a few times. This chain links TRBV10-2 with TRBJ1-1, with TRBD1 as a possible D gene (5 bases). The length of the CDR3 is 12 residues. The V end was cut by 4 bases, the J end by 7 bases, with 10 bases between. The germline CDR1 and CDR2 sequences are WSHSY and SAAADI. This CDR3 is CASSGGGFEAFF. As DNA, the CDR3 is TGCGCCAGCAGTGGGGGGGGATTTGAAGCTTTCTTT.

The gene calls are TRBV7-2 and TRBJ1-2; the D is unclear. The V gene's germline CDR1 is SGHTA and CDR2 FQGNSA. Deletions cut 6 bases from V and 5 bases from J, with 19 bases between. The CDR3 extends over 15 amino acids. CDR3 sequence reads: CASSKFAPDLYGYTF. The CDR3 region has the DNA TGTGCCAGCAGTAAGTTCGCCCCTGACCTGTATGGCTACACCTTC.

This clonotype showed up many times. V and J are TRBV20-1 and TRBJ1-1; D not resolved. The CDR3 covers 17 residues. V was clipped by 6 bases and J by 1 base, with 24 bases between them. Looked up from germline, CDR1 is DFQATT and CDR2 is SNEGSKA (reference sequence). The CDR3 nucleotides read TGCAGTGCCTCTTCTCGGCCTCTATTCTTTTGGAACACTGAAGCTTTCTTT. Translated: CSASSRPLFFWNTEAFF.

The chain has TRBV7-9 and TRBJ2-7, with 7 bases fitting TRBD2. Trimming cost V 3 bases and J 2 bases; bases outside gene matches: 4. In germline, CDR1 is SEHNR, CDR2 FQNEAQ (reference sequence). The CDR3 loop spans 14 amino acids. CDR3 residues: CASSLGRAPYEQYF. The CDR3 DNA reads TGTGCCAGCAGCTTGGGGAGGGCGCCCTACGAGCAGTACTTC. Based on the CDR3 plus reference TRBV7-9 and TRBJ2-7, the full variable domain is DTGVSQNPRHKITKRGQNVTFRCDPISEHNRLYWYRQTLGQGPEFLTYFQNEAQLEKSRLLSDRFSAERPKGSFSTLEIQRTEQGDSAMYLCASSLGRAPYEQYFGPGTRLTVT.

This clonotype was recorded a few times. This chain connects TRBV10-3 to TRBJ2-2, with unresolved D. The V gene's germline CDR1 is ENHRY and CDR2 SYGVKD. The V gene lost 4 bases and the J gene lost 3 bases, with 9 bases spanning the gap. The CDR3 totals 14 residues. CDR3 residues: CAISGEPYTGELFF. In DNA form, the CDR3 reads TGTGCCATCAGTGGAGAGCCATACACCGGGGAGCTGTTTTTT.

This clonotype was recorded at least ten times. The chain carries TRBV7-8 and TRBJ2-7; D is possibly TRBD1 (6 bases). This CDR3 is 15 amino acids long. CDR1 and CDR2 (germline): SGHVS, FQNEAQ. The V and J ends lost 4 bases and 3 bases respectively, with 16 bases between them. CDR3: CASSSRQALDYEQYF. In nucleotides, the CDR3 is TGTGCCAGCAGCTCCCGACAGGCGTTGGACTACGAGCAGTACTTC.

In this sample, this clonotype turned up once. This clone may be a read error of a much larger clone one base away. The CDR3 bases are TGTGCCACCAGTGGTTCCGGACAGACCGAGCCCCAGCATTTT. Translation gives CATSGSGQTEPQHF. The V gene is TRBV24-1, the J gene TRBJ1-5; TRBD1 is a possible D gene (6 bases). This CDR3 comprises 14 residues. The germline V gene has CDR1 KGHDR and CDR2 SFDVKD. V lost 5 bases and J 8 bases, leaving 15 bases between the germline ends.

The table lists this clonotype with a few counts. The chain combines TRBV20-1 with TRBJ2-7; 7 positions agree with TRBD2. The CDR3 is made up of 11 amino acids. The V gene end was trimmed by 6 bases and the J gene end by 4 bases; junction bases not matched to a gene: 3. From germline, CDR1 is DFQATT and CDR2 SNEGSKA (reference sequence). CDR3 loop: CSAEGGYEQYF. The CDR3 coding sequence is TGCAGTGCGGAGGGAGGGTACGAGCAGTACTTC.

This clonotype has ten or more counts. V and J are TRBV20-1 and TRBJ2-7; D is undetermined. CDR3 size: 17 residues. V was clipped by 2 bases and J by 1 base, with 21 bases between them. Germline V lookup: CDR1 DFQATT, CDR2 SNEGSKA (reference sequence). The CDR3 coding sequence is TGCAGTGCTAGAAATACAGCACCCCACGAGATTTCCTACGAGCAGTACTTC. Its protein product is CSARNTAPHEISYEQYF.

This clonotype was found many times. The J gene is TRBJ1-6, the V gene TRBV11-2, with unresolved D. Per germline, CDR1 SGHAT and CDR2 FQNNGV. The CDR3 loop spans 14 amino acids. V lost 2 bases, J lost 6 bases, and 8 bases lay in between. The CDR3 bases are TGTGCCAGCAGCTTAAAAGGGTCTAATTCACCCCTCCACTTT. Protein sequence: CASSLKGSNSPLHF.

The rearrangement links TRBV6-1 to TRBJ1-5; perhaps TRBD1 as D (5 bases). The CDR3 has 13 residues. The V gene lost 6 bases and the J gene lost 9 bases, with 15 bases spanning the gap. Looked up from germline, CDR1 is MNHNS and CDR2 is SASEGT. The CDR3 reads CASRPEMGGPQHF. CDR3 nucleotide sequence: TGTGCCAGCAGACCCGAAATGGGGGGGCCCCAGCATTTT.

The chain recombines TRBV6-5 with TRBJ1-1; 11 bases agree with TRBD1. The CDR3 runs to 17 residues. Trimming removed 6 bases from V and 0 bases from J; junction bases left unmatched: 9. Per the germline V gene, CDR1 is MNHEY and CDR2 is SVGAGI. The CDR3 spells CASRLNPDRGLNTEAFF. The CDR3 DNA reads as TGTGCCAGCAGGTTAAATCCGGACAGGGGGCTGAACACTGAAGCTTTCTTT.

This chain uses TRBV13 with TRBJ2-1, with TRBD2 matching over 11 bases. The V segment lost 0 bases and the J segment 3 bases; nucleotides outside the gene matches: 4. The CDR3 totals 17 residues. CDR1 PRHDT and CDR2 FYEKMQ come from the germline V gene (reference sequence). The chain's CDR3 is CASSLGPGLADYNEQFF. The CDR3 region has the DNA TGTGCCAGCAGCTTAGGGCCGGGACTAGCGGACTACAATGAGCAGTTCTTC.

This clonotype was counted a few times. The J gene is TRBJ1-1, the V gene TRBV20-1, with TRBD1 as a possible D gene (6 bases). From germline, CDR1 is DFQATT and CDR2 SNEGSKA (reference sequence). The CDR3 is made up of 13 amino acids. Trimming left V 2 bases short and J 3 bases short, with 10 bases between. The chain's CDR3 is CSARKNRDTEAFF. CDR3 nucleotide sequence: TGCAGTGCTAGAAAAAACAGGGACACTGAAGCTTTCTTT.

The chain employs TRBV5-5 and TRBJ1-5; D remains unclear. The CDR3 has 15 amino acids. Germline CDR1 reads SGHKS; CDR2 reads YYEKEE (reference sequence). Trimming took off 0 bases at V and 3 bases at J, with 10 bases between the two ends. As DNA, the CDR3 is TGTGCCAGCAGCTTGGAGGCAGGCTTCAATCAGCCCCAGCATTTT. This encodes CASSLEAGFNQPQHF.

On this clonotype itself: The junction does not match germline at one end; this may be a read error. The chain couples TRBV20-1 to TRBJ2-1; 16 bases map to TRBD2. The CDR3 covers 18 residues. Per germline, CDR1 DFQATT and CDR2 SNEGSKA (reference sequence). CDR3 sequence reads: CSAVGLAGGRGSYNAQFF. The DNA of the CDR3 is TGCAGTGCTGTGGGACTAGCGGGAGGGAGGGGTTCCTACAATGCGCAGTTCTTC.

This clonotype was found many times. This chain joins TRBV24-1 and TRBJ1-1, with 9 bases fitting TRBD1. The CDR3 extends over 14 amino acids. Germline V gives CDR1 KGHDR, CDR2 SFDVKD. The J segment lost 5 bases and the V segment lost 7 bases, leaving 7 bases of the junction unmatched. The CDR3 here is CATSSGTGQTEAFF. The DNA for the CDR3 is TGTGCCACCAGCTCCGGGACAGGGCAAACTGAAGCTTTCTTT.

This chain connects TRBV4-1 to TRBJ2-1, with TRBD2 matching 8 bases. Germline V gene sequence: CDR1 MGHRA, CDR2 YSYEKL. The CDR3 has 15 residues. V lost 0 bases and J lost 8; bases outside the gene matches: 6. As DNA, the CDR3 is TGCGCCAGCAGCCAAGATCGGGGGGGAGGAGATGAGCAGTTCTTC. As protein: CASSQDRGGGDEQFF.

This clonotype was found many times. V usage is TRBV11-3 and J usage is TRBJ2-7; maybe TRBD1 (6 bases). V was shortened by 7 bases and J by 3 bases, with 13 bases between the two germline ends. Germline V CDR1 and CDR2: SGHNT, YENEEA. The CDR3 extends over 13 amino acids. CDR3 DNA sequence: TGTGCCAGCACCAAGGACAGCCGCTACGAGCAGTACTTC. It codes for CASTKDSRYEQYF.

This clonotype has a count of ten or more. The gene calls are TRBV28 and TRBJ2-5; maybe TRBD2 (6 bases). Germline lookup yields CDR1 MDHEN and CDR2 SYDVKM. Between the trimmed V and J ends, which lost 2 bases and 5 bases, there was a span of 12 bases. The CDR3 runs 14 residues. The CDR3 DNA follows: TGTGCCAGCAGTTTAGGGGCGGGGAGCGAGACCCAGTACTTC. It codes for CASSLGAGSETQYF.

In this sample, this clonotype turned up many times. The CDR3 spells CASSYGPYEQYF. The CDR3 DNA is TGTGCCAGCAGTTACGGCCCCTACGAGCAGTACTTC. The V and J genes are TRBV5-5 and TRBJ2-7; D not resolved. Trimming took off 5 bases at V and 2 bases at J, with 8 bases between the two ends. CDR3 length: 12 residues. CDR1 is SGHKS, CDR2 YYEKEE, per germline (reference sequence).

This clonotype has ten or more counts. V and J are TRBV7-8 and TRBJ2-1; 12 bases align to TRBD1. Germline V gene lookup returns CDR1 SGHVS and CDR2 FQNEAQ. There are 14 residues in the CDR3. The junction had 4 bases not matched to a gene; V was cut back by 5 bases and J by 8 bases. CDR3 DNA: TGTGCCAGCAGCCGGGACAGGGGGCTCGATGAGCAGTTCTTC. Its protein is CASSRDRGLDEQFF.